The text below deals with one T cell receptor beta chain. Its antigen is undetermined. Amplification used 60 Vbeta primers and 13 Jbeta primers. Sequenced by immunoSEQ multiplex PCR; TCRdb stores in-frame clones only, minus some. The table records tens of thousands of clones, more than 60% of them present only once. This entry belongs to a study of cytomegalovirus exposure and HLA in healthy donors. General study results and limits: The study dropped some indistinguishable V segments, TRBV6-2 and TRBV6-3 among them.

The CDR3 spans 14 residues. The J segment lost 1 base and the V segment lost 7 bases, leaving 5 bases of the junction unmatched. Per the germline V gene, CDR1 is SNHLY and CDR2 is FYNNEI. Input material: PBMCs. The TCR originated in a man younger than 40 in good health and CMV-seronegative. The V and J genes are TRBV2 and TRBJ2-3, with 7 bases lining up with TRBD1. The CDR3 region has the DNA TGTGCCAGCATCCCGGGACAGCGCACAGATACGCAGTATTTT. Its translation is CASIPGQRTDTQYF.